The TCR beta chain described here comes from a study of cytomegalovirus exposure and HLA in healthy donors. In the study overall: Among 150 million to 200 million T cells, an earlier analysis found roughly 110 million unique TCR beta sequences. Study observations and caveats: Most of the TCR beta V segments (in an earlier analysis) were productive either about 87% or about 30% of the time. Presence/absence analyses supposed approximately even sequencing depth among donors.

The PCR was carried out with 60 Vbeta primers and 13 Jbeta primers. In the original processing: It was a later analysis that counted some 80 million unique TCR beta chains, of which 8.5 million to 12 million were shared. Method: immunoSEQ multiplex PCR; TCRdb's copy keeps in-frame clones and lacks some. V and J calls and clone size follow that table, whereas D and trimming were derived from the DNA. The sample includes about 190,000 clones, around 79% of them seen just once. The CDR3 length is 16 residues. V gave up 4 bases and J gave up 4 bases; unmatched junction bases: 8. Germline V lookup: CDR1 LNHDA, CDR2 SQIVND (reference sequence). Details on this clone: Antigen: not known.

The chain uses TRBV19 and TRBJ2-2, with 8 bases fitting TRBD1. This receptor was taken from a woman in her 50s in good health and CMV-seronegative. Sequencing was done on a sample of PBMCs. The CDR3 is CASSKGWTGSTGELFF. CDR3 sequence (DNA): TGTGCCAGTAGTAAGGGTTGGACAGGGTCCACCGGGGAGCTGTTTTTT.